One and the same sample provided the 22 T cell receptor beta chains below, sequenced in a study of technical replicates of blood from a handful of donors. Libraries were prepared by immunoSEQ multiplex PCR; TCRdb keeps only in-frame clonotypes and omits some of them. The data contain tens of thousands of clones, just under 97% of them seen just once; the ten biggest clones take up 0.2% to 0.25%. The specimen sequenced was T cells isolated from PBMCs. The source of these receptors is a human donor in good health.

This chain uses TRBV6-5 with TRBJ2-3, with 8 bases matching TRBD2. The CDR3 has 13 residues. CDR1 MNHEY and CDR2 SVGAGI come from the germline V gene. The trim removed 10 bases at V and 1 base at J, leaving 4 bases unmatched. Here the CDR3 reads CAIAREGTDTQYF. The CDR3 DNA sequence: TGTGCCATAGCGCGGGAGGGCACAGATACGCAGTATTTT.

The chain uses TRBV29-1 and TRBJ2-7; 10 nucleotides line up with TRBD1. V gave up 5 bases and J gave up 4 bases; unmatched junction bases: 5. CDR1 is SQVTM, CDR2 ANQGSEA, per germline. The CDR3 is 13 residues long. CDR3 coding DNA: TGCAGCGTTAAGACAGGGGGCGCGTACGAGCAGTACTTC. Amino acid sequence: CSVKTGGAYEQYF.

The chain recombines TRBV5-4 with TRBJ1-1; D is possibly TRBD1 (6 bases). The CDR3 is 14 residues long. V was shortened by 4 bases and J by 4 bases, with 14 bases between the two germline ends. Per the germline V gene, CDR1 is SGHNT and CDR2 is YYREEE (reference sequence). The CDR3 DNA reads TGTGCCAGCAGCGCCAACAGGGCTGGCACTGAAGCTTTCTTT. Its translation is CASSANRAGTEAFF.

CDR3 amino acids: CASSLVGGYEQYF. The DNA of the CDR3 is TGTGCCAGCAGCTTAGTAGGGGGCTACGAGCAGTACTTC. The chain carries TRBV7-3 and TRBJ2-7, with a weak D call TRBD1 (6 bases). The V gene lost 2 bases and the J gene lost 3 bases, with 8 bases spanning the gap. There are 13 residues in the CDR3. The germline V gene has CDR1 SGHTA and CDR2 FQGTGA. The entire variable domain, with the rest obtained from reference TRBV7-3 and TRBJ2-7, is as follows: GAGVSQTPSNKVTEKGKYVELRCDPISGHTALYWYRQSLGQGPEFLIYFQGTGAADDSGLPNDRFFAVRPEGSVSTLKIQRTERGDSAVYLCASSLVGGYEQYFGPGTRLTVT.

This chain joins TRBV30 and TRBJ1-1, with unresolved D. The CDR3 totals 14 residues. Germline-derived CDR1 and CDR2 are GTSNPN and SVGIG (reference sequence). The V gene lost 0 bases and the J gene lost 1 base, with 9 bases spanning the gap. The CDR3 DNA is TGTGCCTGGAGTGTACCCACTAAGAACACTGAAGCTTTCTTT. This encodes CAWSVPTKNTEAFF.

The J gene is TRBJ2-2, the V gene TRBV29-1; 11 bases align to TRBD2. V shed 4 bases and J 1 base; nucleotides not matched to a gene: 11. CDR3 length: 18 residues. Germline CDR1 is SQVTM and CDR2 is ANQGSEA. CDR3 amino acids: CSVGPSGGRSKNTGELFF. CDR3 bases: TGCAGCGTTGGTCCTAGCGGGGGGAGGTCTAAGAACACCGGGGAGCTGTTTTTT.

This clone appeared once. J is TRBJ2-7 and V is TRBV4-2, with 9 bases fitting TRBD2. Germline trimming cut 0 bases from V and 7 bases from J; bases unmatched to any gene: 10. CDR1 LGHNA and CDR2 YNFKEQ come from the germline V gene. The CDR3 is made up of 16 amino acids. The CDR3 region is CASSQDLSGRPGEQYF. CDR3 coding DNA: TGTGCCAGCAGCCAAGATTTAAGCGGGAGGCCGGGGGAGCAGTACTTC.

The genes are TRBV19 and TRBJ1-1; the D is unclear. Per the germline V gene, CDR1 is LNHDA and CDR2 is SQIVND (reference sequence). V was trimmed by 0 bases and J by 4 bases, leaving 3 bases between them. This CDR3 is built from 12 residues. The CDR3 nucleotides read TGTGCCAGTAGTATAGATAGCACTGAAGCTTTCTTT. Translated, it gives CASSIDSTEAFF.

This clone appeared once. The V and J genes are TRBV6-5 and TRBJ1-2; 7 nucleotides align to TRBD1. The trim removed 6 bases at V and 8 bases at J, leaving 12 bases unmatched. Per the germline V gene, CDR1 is MNHEY and CDR2 is SVGAGI. This CDR3 is built from 14 residues. The DNA of the CDR3 is TGTGCCAGCAGCCCCCCGGGACAGAGGATGGGCTACACCTTC. Its translation: CASSPPGQRMGYTF.

The chain carries TRBV28 and TRBJ1-1, with D unclear. The CDR3 contains 13 residues. Germline CDR1 MDHEN, CDR2 SYDVKM. V lost 1 base and J lost 3, with 6 bases in between. CDR3 in DNA: TGTGCCAGCAGTTTATCGCGGGACACTGAAGCTTTCTTT. It is translated as CASSLSRDTEAFF.

The rearrangement joins TRBV5-6 to TRBJ1-1; weak D call: TRBD1 (6 bases). The CDR3 runs to 15 residues. Per the germline V gene, CDR1 is SGHDT and CDR2 is YYEEEE. V lost 2 bases and J lost 1, with 12 bases in between. The CDR3 DNA reads as TGTGCCAGCAGCTTTTTGACAGGCCAGAACACTGAAGCTTTCTTT. It codes for CASSFLTGQNTEAFF.

The CDR3 loop is CASISREQFF. DNA of the CDR3: TGTGCCAGCATATCGAGAGAGCAGTTCTTC. The chain has TRBV2 and TRBJ2-1; D is unresolved. CDR1 is SNHLY and CDR2 is FYNNEI in the germline V gene. This CDR3 is 10 amino acids long. The V and J ends lost 7 bases and 10 bases respectively, with 8 bases between them.

V gene TRBV6-6 combines with J gene TRBJ2-7, with 10 bases aligning to TRBD1. Trimming took 6 bases from V and 3 from J; bases not matched to a gene: 5. This CDR3 contains 14 residues. Germline V gene lookup returns CDR1 MNHNY and CDR2 SVGAGI (reference sequence). The CDR3 loop is CASSLGQGIYEQYF. CDR3 DNA sequence: TGTGCCAGCAGCTTGGGACAGGGGATCTACGAGCAGTACTTC.

The rearrangement joins TRBV28 to TRBJ2-3; D possibly corresponds to TRBD1 (6 bases). Germline V gene sequence: CDR1 MDHEN, CDR2 SYDVKM. The CDR3 has 14 residues. Trimming took off 5 bases at V and 2 bases at J, with 11 bases between the two ends. CDR3 amino acids: CASSRDTSTDTQYF. The CDR3 coding sequence is TGTGCCAGCAGTAGGGACACCTCCACAGATACGCAGTATTTT. Combining the CDR3 with reference TRBV28 and TRBJ2-3 gives the whole variable domain DVKVTQSSRYLVKRTGEKVFLECVQDMDHENMFWYRQDPGLGLRLIYFSYDVKMKEKGDIPEGYSVSREKKERFSLILESASTNQTSMYLCASSRDTSTDTQYFGPGTRLTVL.

CDR3 protein: CASSFSSGPSYEQYF. The CDR3 coding sequence is TGTGCCAGCAGTTTCAGTAGCGGTCCTTCCTACGAGCAGTACTTC. This sequence joins TRBV6-5 and TRBJ2-7; TRBD2 might be the D (6 bases). This CDR3 is 15 amino acids long. Germline V gene sequence: CDR1 MNHEY, CDR2 SVGAGI. V shed 4 bases and J shed 1 base, with 14 bases lying between them.

CDR3 in DNA: TGTGCCAGTAGTCATTCCGGGACAGGGTGGTACGAGCAGTACTTC. Amino acid sequence: CASSHSGTGWYEQYF. The chain has TRBV19 and TRBJ2-7, with 9 bases aligning to TRBD1. The germline gives CDR1 LNHDA, CDR2 SQIVND (reference sequence). V lost 5 bases, J lost 4 bases, and 9 bases stayed unmatched. The CDR3 extends over 15 amino acids. Full variable domain (remainder filled in from reference TRBV19 and TRBJ2-7): DGGITQSPKYLFRKEGQNVTLSCEQNLNHDAMYWYRQDPGQGLRLIYYSQIVNDFQKGDIAEGYSVSREKKESFPLTVTSAQKNPTAFYLCASSHSGTGWYEQYFGPGTRLTVT.

The chain combines TRBV14 with TRBJ2-5, with D maybe TRBD1 (5 bases). The V end was cut by 1 base, the J end by 4 bases, with 10 bases between. CDR3 length equals 14 residues. Germline V gene data show CDR1 as SGHDN and CDR2 as FVKESK. Here the CDR3 reads CASSQVHQGETQYF. CDR3 sequence (DNA): TGTGCCAGCAGCCAAGTGCACCAGGGAGAGACCCAGTACTTC.

The chain combines TRBV9 with TRBJ2-7; 9 bases line up with TRBD2. This CDR3 comprises 16 residues. Germline lookup yields CDR1 SGDLS and CDR2 YYNGEE. V gave up 4 bases and J gave up 7 bases; unmatched junction bases: 15. The CDR3 reads CASSLTGSGGYGEQYF. CDR3 sequence (DNA): TGTGCCAGCAGCCTAACAGGTAGCGGGGGATATGGGGAGCAGTACTTC.

The chain employs TRBV7-9 and TRBJ2-7; D not resolved. V lost 2 bases to trimming and J lost 6 bases, with 8 bases between them. The CDR3 extends over 12 amino acids. Per germline, CDR1 SEHNR and CDR2 FQNEAQ (reference sequence). The CDR3 bases are TGTGCCAGCAGCTTATCAGGCCCCGAGCAGTACTTC. Amino acids: CASSLSGPEQYF.

The chain links TRBV4-1 to TRBJ1-1; 7 nucleotides align to TRBD1. Trimming at V came to 3 bases and at J to 8 bases, leaving 3 bases not matched to a gene. The germline V gene has CDR1 MGHRA and CDR2 YSYEKL. The CDR3 consists of 12 residues. The CDR3 loop reads CASSQGTAEAFF. For the CDR3, the DNA is TGCGCCAGCAGCCAGGGGACAGCGGAAGCTTTCTTT.

The chain employs TRBV5-6 and TRBJ2-7; D is perhaps TRBD2 (5 bases). Germline V CDR1 and CDR2: SGHDT, YYEEEE. This CDR3 is 11 amino acids long. Trimming took off 2 bases at V and 7 bases at J, with 7 bases between the two ends. The CDR3 here is CASSFSGEQYF. In nucleotides, the CDR3 is TGTGCCAGCAGCTTTTCGGGGGAGCAGTACTTC. Using reference TRBV5-6 and TRBJ2-7 for the parts outside the CDR3, the full variable domain is DAGVTQSPTHLIKTRGQQVTLRCSPKSGHDTVSWYQQALGQGPQFIFQYYEEEERQRGNFPDRFSGHQFPNYSSELNVNALLLGDSALYLCASSFSGEQYFGPGTRLTVT.

The chain recombines TRBV18 with TRBJ2-1, with 7 bases that match TRBD1. The germline V gene has CDR1 KGHSH and CDR2 LQKENI. V trimming: 3 bases; J trimming: 2 bases; junction bases outside the gene matches: 4. The CDR3 contains 15 residues. CDR3 nucleotides: TGTGCCAGCTCACCTGGGCAGGGGGCCTACAATGAGCAGTTCTTC. Protein sequence: CASSPGQGAYNEQFF.